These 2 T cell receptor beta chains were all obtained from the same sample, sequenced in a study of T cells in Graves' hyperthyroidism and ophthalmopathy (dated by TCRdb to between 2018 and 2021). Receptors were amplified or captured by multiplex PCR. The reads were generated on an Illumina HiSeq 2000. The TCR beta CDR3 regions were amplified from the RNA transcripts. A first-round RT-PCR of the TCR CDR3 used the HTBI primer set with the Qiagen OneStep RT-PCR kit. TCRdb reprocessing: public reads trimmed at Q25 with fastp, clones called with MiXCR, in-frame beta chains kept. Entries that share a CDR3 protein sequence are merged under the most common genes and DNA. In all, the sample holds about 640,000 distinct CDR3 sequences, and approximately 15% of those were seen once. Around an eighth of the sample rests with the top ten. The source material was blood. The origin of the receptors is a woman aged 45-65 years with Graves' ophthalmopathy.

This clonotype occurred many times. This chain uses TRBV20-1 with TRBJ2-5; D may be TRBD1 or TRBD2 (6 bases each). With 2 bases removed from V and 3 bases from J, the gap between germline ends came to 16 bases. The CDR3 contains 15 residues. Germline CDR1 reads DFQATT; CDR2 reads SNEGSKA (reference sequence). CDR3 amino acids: CSARISGDFKETQYF. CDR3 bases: TGCAGTGCTAGAATCTCAGGGGACTTTAAAGAGACCCAGTACTTC.

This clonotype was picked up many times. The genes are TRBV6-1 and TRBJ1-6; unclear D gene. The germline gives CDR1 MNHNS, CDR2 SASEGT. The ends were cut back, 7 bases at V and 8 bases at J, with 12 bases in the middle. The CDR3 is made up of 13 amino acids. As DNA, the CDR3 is TGTGCCAGCACAGCCTCGAAAGATTCACCCCTCCACTTT. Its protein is CASTASKDSPLHF.